Included here is one T cell receptor beta chain sequence, with context. Its antigen is undetermined. The source of the sample is a study of shared clonotypes between healthy human individuals. Selected positively for CCR7 and CD45RO-negative, naive CD8 cells excluded terminally differentiated effector memory CD45RA+ cells. Study findings and constraints: Only blood samples were collected, and tissue repertoires likely differ. Sharing across four donors was highest in naive CD4 (around 5%) and lowest in memory CD8 (around 0.4%).

This CDR3 region has 15 residues. Per the germline V gene, CDR1 is SEHNR and CDR2 is FQNEAQ (reference sequence). Trimming left V 2 bases short and J 5 bases short, with 12 bases between. For every subset, genomic DNA was evenly distributed across several immunoSEQ plates. Sequencing used immunoSEQ multiplex PCR; TCRdb keeps in-frame clones, though not all of them. The table records 800,000 or so clones, roughly 96% of them present only once. The sample was naive CD8+ T cells sorted from blood. The chain is built from TRBV7-9 and TRBJ2-2, with a tentative D call TRBD2 (6 bases). The TCR sequence derives from a man aged 25-45 years in good health. The CDR3 DNA follows: TGTGCCAGCAGCTTATCCGGGAGTAGGACCGGGGAGCTGTTTTTT. Amino acid sequence: CASSLSGSRTGELFF.